The clone carrying this T cell receptor beta chain was recorded once. This entry belongs to a study of shared clonotypes between healthy human individuals. Clones were read by immunoSEQ multiplex PCR, and TCRdb kept only the in-frame ones, dropping some. This sample yields about 2 million clones, of which 85% to 95% are seen a single time; 0.1% to 0.15% belongs to the top ten. Trimming removed 0 bases at V and 10 bases at J, with 10 bases between. The CDR3 contains 13 residues. Per the germline V gene, CDR1 is LGHNA and CDR2 is YSLEER. The specimen was naive CD4+ T cells sorted from blood. Documented subset: CD45RA+ positively selected. The rearrangement joins TRBV4-3 to TRBJ2-1, with a weak D call TRBD1 (5 bases). The source of this sequence is a man younger than 35 in good health. For the CDR3, the DNA is TGCGCCAGCAGCCAAGATCTCCCAGGGGAGCAGTTCTTC. It encodes CASSQDLPGEQFF.